The text below deals with one T cell receptor (beta chain). Its target is not known. This specimen belongs to a study of tumor-infiltrating lymphocytes in localized non-small cell lung cancer. Across the whole study: Some samples were collected after neoadjuvant chemotherapy; smokers, never-smokers and several histologies were included.

Measured with immunoSEQ multiplex PCR; TCRdb has only the in-frame clones, and not every one. The top ten clones hold around 10% of a sample with 15,000 to 20,000 clones, 80% of them seen once. General study results and limits: Immunotypes IM1 and IM2 had similar TCR-derived T-cell fractions. Each assay used a separate piece of the same tissue. Higher tumor T cell infiltration than in uninvolved lung was supported by TCRbeta sequencing.

The CDR3 loop spans 16 amino acids. The trim removed 4 bases at V and 0 bases at J, leaving 7 bases unmatched. Germline CDR1 reads SGDLS; CDR2 reads YYNGEE. Material: uninvolved lung tissue not adjacent to the tumor. This sequence originates from a human donor with non-small cell lung cancer. This chain uses TRBV9 with TRBJ2-1; 7 bases line up with TRBD1. CDR3 nucleotide sequence: TGTGCCAGCAGCCCACGGGGACAGTTCTCCTACAATGAGCAGTTCTTC. Its translation is CASSPRGQFSYNEQFF.